This T cell receptor (beta chain) comes out of a study of cytomegalovirus exposure and HLA in healthy donors. Primers: 60 Vbeta forward and 13 Jbeta reverse. TCRdb's table, derived via immunoSEQ multiplex PCR, lists solely in-frame clones and lacks some. The table includes fewer than 110,000 clones, approximately 70% detected once. The sequence was obtained from a woman between 50 and 59 years old in good health and CMV-seronegative. The sample was PBMCs.

This chain's CDR3 is CASRPLAGGADTQYF. The CDR3 coding sequence is TGTGCCAGCAGACCGCTAGCGGGGGGAGCAGATACGCAGTATTTT. The chain uses TRBV2 and TRBJ2-3; TRBD2 agrees at 11 bases. CDR3 length: 15 amino acids. Germline V CDR1 and CDR2: SNHLY, FYNNEI. V dropped 6 bases and J dropped 4; count of bases not matched to a gene: 6.